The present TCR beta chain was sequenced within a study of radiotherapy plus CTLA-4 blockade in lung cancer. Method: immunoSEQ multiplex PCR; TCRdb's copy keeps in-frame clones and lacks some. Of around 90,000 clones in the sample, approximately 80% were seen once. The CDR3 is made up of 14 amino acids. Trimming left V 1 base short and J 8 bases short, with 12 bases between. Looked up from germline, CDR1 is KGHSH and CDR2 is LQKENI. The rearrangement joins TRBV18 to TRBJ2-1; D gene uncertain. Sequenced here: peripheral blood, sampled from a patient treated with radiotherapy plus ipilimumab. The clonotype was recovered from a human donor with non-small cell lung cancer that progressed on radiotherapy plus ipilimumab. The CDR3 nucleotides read TGTGCCAGCTCACCACGTACGCAGGTTGATGAGCAGTTCTTC. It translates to CASSPRTQVDEQFF.